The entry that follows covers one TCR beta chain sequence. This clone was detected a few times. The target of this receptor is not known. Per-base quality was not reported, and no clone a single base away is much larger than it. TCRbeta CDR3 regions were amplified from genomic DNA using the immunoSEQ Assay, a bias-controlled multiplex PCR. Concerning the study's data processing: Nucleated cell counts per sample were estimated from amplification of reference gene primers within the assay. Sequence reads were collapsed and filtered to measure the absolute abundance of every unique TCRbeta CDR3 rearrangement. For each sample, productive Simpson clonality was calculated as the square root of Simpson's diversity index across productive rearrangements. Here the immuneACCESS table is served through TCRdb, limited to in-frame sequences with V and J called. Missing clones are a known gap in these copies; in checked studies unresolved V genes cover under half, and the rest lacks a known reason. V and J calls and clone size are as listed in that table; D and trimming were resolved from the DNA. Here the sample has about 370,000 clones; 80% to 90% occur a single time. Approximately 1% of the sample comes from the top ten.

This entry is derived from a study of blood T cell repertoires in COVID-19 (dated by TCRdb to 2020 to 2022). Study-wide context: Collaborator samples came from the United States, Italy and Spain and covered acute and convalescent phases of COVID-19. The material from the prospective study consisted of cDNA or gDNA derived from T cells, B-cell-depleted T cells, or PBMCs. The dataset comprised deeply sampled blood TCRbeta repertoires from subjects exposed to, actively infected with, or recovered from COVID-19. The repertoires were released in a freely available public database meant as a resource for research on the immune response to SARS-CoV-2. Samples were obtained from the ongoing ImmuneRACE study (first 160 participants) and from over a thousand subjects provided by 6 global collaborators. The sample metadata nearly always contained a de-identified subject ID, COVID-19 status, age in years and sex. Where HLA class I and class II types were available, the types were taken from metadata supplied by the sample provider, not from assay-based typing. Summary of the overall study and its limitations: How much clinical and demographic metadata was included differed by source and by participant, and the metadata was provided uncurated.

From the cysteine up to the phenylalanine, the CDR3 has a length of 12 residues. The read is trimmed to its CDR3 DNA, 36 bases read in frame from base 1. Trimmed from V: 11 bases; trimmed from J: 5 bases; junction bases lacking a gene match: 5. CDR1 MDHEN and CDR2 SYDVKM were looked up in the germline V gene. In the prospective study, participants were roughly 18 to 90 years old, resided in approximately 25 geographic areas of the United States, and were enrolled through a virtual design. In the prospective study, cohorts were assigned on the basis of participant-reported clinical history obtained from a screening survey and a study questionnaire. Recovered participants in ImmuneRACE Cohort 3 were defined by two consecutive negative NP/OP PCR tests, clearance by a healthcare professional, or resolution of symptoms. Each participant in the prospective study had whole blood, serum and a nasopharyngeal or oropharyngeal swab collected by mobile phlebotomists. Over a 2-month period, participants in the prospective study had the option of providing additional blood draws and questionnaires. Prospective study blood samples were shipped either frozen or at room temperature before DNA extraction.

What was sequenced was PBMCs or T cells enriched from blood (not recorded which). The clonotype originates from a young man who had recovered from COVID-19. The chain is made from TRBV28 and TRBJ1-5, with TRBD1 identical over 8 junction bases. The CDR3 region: CAATGVYQPQHF. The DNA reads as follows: TGTGCCGCGACAGGGGTGTATCAGCCCCAGCATTTT.